This passage covers 23 T cell receptor beta chains from one sample sequenced in a study of T cells after yellow fever vaccination. TCRdb reprocessed the 5' RACE reads with MiXCR, giving one entry per CDR3 protein. This repertoire shows a few hundred thousand distinct CDR3 sequences, roughly 5.2% found once; its top ten account for around 3.5%. The specimen was CD4+ T cells sorted from PBMCs, collected on the day of the yellow fever booster vaccination. The receptor set was obtained from a man aged 18 to 30 who received the YFV17D yellow fever vaccine.

This clonotype was detected a few times. The V gene is TRBV4-1, the J gene TRBJ1-4, with D uncertain. CDR1 and CDR2 (germline): MGHRA, YSYEKL. The CDR3 contains 16 residues. The V end lost 4 bases, the J end lost 4 bases, and 16 bases lay between the germline ends. The CDR3 DNA follows: TGCGCCAGCAGCCTGAGCTCGTCGGGGATTAATGAAAAACTGTTTTTT. Its protein product is CASSLSSSGINEKLFF.

The table lists this clonotype with a few counts. This sequence joins TRBV30 and TRBJ1-6; D is uncertain. CDR3 length: 14 residues. Trimming stripped 4 bases from V and 8 bases from J, with 15 bases between. Germline CDR1 and CDR2: GTSNPN and SVGIG (reference sequence). CDR3 region: CAWNVWGEDSPLHF. CDR3 sequence (DNA): TGTGCCTGGAATGTCTGGGGTGAGGATTCACCCCTCCACTTT.

This clonotype was seen a handful of times. The J gene is TRBJ2-1, the V gene TRBV6-5; 8 bases fit TRBD2. With 6 bases clipped from V and 10 bases from J, the junction kept 14 bases outside the gene matches. Germline CDR1 MNHEY, CDR2 SVGAGI. CDR3 size: 15 residues. The CDR3 DNA reads as TGTGCCAGCAGACCTACTAGCGGCGCCCGGGCCGAGCAGTTCTTC. This translates into CASRPTSGARAEQFF.

CDR3 protein: CASSQMGTATREGTEAFF. CDR3 DNA: TGCGCCAGCAGCCAAATGGGGACGGCGACAAGGGAGGGCACTGAAGCTTTCTTT. The chain employs TRBV4-1 and TRBJ1-1; TRBD1 might be the D (5 bases). The CDR3 has 18 residues. CDR1 is MGHRA, CDR2 YSYEKL, per germline. V was shortened by 2 bases and J by 4 bases, with 23 bases between the two germline ends.

The sample holds a few counts of this clonotype. This chain uses TRBV18 with TRBJ1-2; D gene uncertain. Germline assignment: CDR1 KGHSH and CDR2 LQKENI. The V end lost 2 bases, the J end lost 4 bases, and 11 bases lay between the germline ends. CDR3 size: 14 residues. The CDR3 region has the DNA TGTGCCAGCTCACCAGGCCTCGCAGTCTATGGCTACACCTTC. Encoded protein: CASSPGLAVYGYTF. The variable domain in full, completed from reference TRBV18 and TRBJ1-2, reads NAGVMQNPRHLVRRRGQEARLRCSPMKGHSHVYWYRQLPEEGLKFMVYLQKENIIDESGMPKERFSAEFPKEGPSILRIQQVVRGDSAAYFCASSPGLAVYGYTFGSGTRLTVV.

This sequence joins TRBV18 and TRBJ2-7, with D perhaps matching TRBD1 (6 bases). The CDR3 spans 14 residues. The V gene's germline CDR1 is KGHSH and CDR2 LQKENI. V was trimmed by 3 bases and J by 4 bases, leaving 13 bases between them. CDR3 sequence reads: CASSPGAPNYEQYV. In DNA form, the CDR3 reads TGTGCCAGCTCACCGGGGGCCCCCAATTACGAGCAGTACGTC.

The rearrangement joins TRBV7-2 to TRBJ1-1, with D possibly matching TRBD1 (5 bases). This CDR3 contains 14 residues. CDR1 and CDR2 (germline): SGHTA, FQGNSA. Trimming removed 7 bases from V and 4 bases from J, with 16 bases in between. The CDR3 here is CASTPGAGSTEAFF. In DNA, the CDR3 is TGTGCCAGCACCCCTGGGGCCGGGAGCACTGAAGCTTTCTTT.

In this sample, this clonotype turned up a few times. The chain carries TRBV18 and TRBJ2-1; 11 bases align to TRBD1. Germline CDR1 is KGHSH and CDR2 is LQKENI. This CDR3 has 17 residues. J lost 7 bases, V lost 8 bases, and 16 bases had no gene match. The CDR3 region is CASPPGQGDLIGNEQFF. The CDR3 nucleotides read TGTGCCAGCCCCCCGGGACAGGGGGACTTAATAGGAAATGAGCAGTTCTTC.

This clonotype has only a few counts. This rearrangement joins TRBV7-2 to TRBJ1-6; 7 bases agree with TRBD1. CDR3 length: 13 residues. The germline CDR1 and CDR2 sequences are SGHTA and FQGNSA. J was trimmed by 13 bases and V by 1 base; bases with no gene match: 4. The CDR3 loop reads CASSLVTGEPLHF. The CDR3 nucleotides read TGTGCCAGCAGCTTAGTTACAGGGGAGCCCCTCCACTTT.

This chain uses TRBV10-3 with TRBJ2-2, with 13 positions matching TRBD2. Losses at the gene ends were 7 bases for V and 6 bases for J; bases not matched to a gene: 8. Per germline, CDR1 ENHRY and CDR2 SYGVKD. The CDR3 loop spans 16 amino acids. The CDR3: CAIKPGLAGEAGELFF. The CDR3 DNA is TGTGCCATCAAACCAGGACTAGCGGGGGAAGCCGGGGAGCTGTTTTTT.

This clonotype was found a few times. The chain uses TRBV3-1 and TRBJ1-6; 7 positions agree with TRBD1. This CDR3 spans 14 amino acids. CDR1 is LGHDT and CDR2 is YNNKEL in the germline V gene (reference sequence). The J segment lost 7 bases and the V segment lost 4 bases, leaving 4 bases of the junction unmatched. The CDR3 region is CASSRTGANSPLHF. The CDR3 coding sequence is TGTGCCAGCAGCCGCACAGGGGCAAATTCACCCCTCCACTTT.

Many counts were recorded for this clonotype. V usage is TRBV9 and J usage is TRBJ1-5; unclear D gene. V was shortened by 0 bases and J by 4 bases, with 5 bases between the two germline ends. The germline gives CDR1 SGDLS, CDR2 YYNGEE. The CDR3 is made up of 13 amino acids. The CDR3 protein is CASSVGLNQPQHF. CDR3 sequence (DNA): TGTGCCAGCAGCGTAGGGCTAAATCAGCCCCAGCATTTT.

There are many counts of this clonotype. The chain links TRBV4-3 to TRBJ1-5; D is unclear. Germline-derived CDR1 and CDR2 are LGHNA and YSLEER. Trimming cost V 0 bases and J 4 bases, with 7 bases left between them. CDR3 size: 14 residues. The CDR3 here is CASSQESLNQPQHF. The CDR3 DNA follows: TGCGCCAGCAGCCAAGAATCCTTAAATCAGCCCCAGCATTTT.

This clonotype was counted a few times. This sequence joins TRBV11-2 and TRBJ2-1; tentatively, D is TRBD1 or TRBD2 (6 bases each). The V end was cut by 6 bases, the J end by 9 bases, with 18 bases between. Per the germline V gene, CDR1 is SGHAT and CDR2 is FQNNGV. There are 14 residues in the CDR3. The CDR3 nucleotides read TGTGCCAGCAGTTTATGGGGGGCTGGTAGTGAGCAGTTCTTC. This sequence encodes CASSLWGAGSEQFF.

The sample holds many counts of this clonotype. The chain recombines TRBV18 with TRBJ2-7, with TRBD1 identical over 7 bases. V shed 5 bases, J shed 4 bases, and the junction held 2 bases outside the gene matches. This CDR3 is built from 12 residues. CDR1 is KGHSH, CDR2 LQKENI, per germline. The CDR3 is CASSGTAYEQYF. The CDR3 coding sequence is TGTGCCAGCTCAGGGACAGCGTACGAGCAGTACTTC.

There are many counts of this clonotype. This chain joins TRBV25-1 and TRBJ2-3; the D gene is possibly TRBD2 (6 bases). The CDR3 is 14 amino acids. CDR1 and CDR2 (germline): MGHDK, SYGVNS. Trimming cost V 3 bases and J 2 bases, with 9 bases left between them. The CDR3 bases are TGTGCCAGCAGTGAGGGACTTTCCACAGATACGCAGTATTTT. Encoded protein: CASSEGLSTDTQYF.

This clonotype came up a few times. Here the CDR3 reads CAISESTYSKRLSYNEQFF. The CDR3 DNA reads TGTGCCATCAGTGAGTCGACGTATTCAAAGCGGTTGTCCTACAATGAGCAGTTCTTC. The genes are TRBV10-3 and TRBJ2-1; possible D gene TRBD2, 5 bases. CDR3 length: 19 amino acids. Germline V gives CDR1 ENHRY, CDR2 SYGVKD. V was cut by 0 bases and J by 1 base, with 19 bases left in between.

There are a few counts of this clonotype. V is TRBV6-1 and J is TRBJ1-2; no reliable D call. Germline-derived CDR1 and CDR2 are MNHNS and SASEGT. Trimming pared 8 bases from V and 4 bases from J, leaving 14 bases between. The CDR3 is 13 residues long. The CDR3 DNA is TGTGCCAGCCTGGGCCGACTTTTCTATGGCTACACCTTC. Protein sequence: CASLGRLFYGYTF.

The table lists this clonotype with many counts. The rearrangement uses TRBV5-1 and TRBJ2-1, with D uncertain. Trimming stripped 0 bases from V and 10 bases from J, with 5 bases between. Germline lookup yields CDR1 SGHRS and CDR2 YFSETQ. The CDR3 has 11 residues. The CDR3 DNA is TGCGCCAGCAGCTTGGAACAGGAGCAGTTCTTC. This translates into CASSLEQEQFF. Filled out from reference TRBV5-1 and TRBJ2-1, the complete variable domain reads KAGVTQTPRYLIKTRGQQVTLSCSPISGHRSVSWYQQTPGQGLQFLFEYFSETQRNKGNFPGRFSGRQFSNSRSEMNVSTLELGDSALYLCASSLEQEQFFGPGTRLTVL.

This sequence joins TRBV3-1 and TRBJ2-4; D is uncertain. Trimming cost V 0 bases and J 6 bases, with 12 bases left between them. There are 15 residues in the CDR3. CDR1 and CDR2 from the germline V gene are LGHDT and YNNKEL (reference sequence). CDR3 nucleotide sequence: TGTGCCAGCAGCCAAGAACTGAGGTCCAGAAACATTCAGTACTTC. Translation gives CASSQELRSRNIQYF. The variable domain in full, with the rest retrieved from reference TRBV3-1 and TRBJ2-4, is DTAVSQTPKYLVTQMGNDKSIKCEQNLGHDTMYWYKQDSKKFLKIMFSYNNKELIINETVPNRFSPKSPDKAHLNLHINSLELGDSAVYFCASSQELRSRNIQYFGAGTRLSVL.

This clonotype occurred a few times. The chain recombines TRBV4-3 with TRBJ2-3; D gene uncertain. This CDR3 has 13 residues. Between the trimmed V and J ends, which lost 0 bases and 7 bases, there was a span of 8 bases. Germline CDR1 reads LGHNA; CDR2 reads YSLEER. The CDR3 sequence is CASSQEPKHTQYF. CDR3 DNA sequence: TGCGCCAGCAGCCAAGAGCCTAAACATACGCAGTATTTT.

The CDR3 DNA reads as TGTGCCAGCAGCCGACCTCAAAGGACAGGGGCCCTACCGAGGAACACTGAAGCTTTCTTT. Translation: CASSRPQRTGALPRNTEAFF. The chain carries TRBV7-9 and TRBJ1-1; 9 bases are shared with TRBD1. This CDR3 comprises 20 residues. V lost 5 bases to trimming and J lost 1 base; unmatched junction nucleotides: 20. Germline V CDR1 and CDR2: SEHNR, FQNEAQ (reference sequence). Supplemented by reference TRBV7-9 and TRBJ1-1, the full variable domain reads DTGVSQNPRHKITKRGQNVTFRCDPISEHNRLYWYRQTLGQGPEFLTYFQNEAQLEKSRLLSDRFSAERPKGSFSTLEIQRTEQGDSAMYLCASSRPQRTGALPRNTEAFFGQGTRLTVV.

In this sample, this clonotype turned up a few times. The chain is built from TRBV2 and TRBJ2-5; the match to TRBD2 covers 8 bases. The germline V gene has CDR1 SNHLY and CDR2 FYNNEI. V gave up 7 bases and J gave up 5 bases; unmatched junction bases: 12. The CDR3 has 15 amino acids. CDR3 bases: TGTGCCAGCATCTTGGCGCGGGGGGTCGTGGAGACCCAGTACTTC. Its protein product is CASILARGVVETQYF.